Here is one TCR beta chain with its context. This sample is drawn from a study of control samples from healthy donors and cancer patients. Produced via immunoSEQ multiplex PCR; TCRdb's table is partial and in-frame only. The sample lists almost 95,000 clones, approximately 90% occurring once. Trimming took 4 bases from V and 0 from J, leaving 12 bases between them. Germline CDR1 reads MGHRA; CDR2 reads YSYEKL. This CDR3 spans 15 amino acids. The source is a woman aged 18-29 years in good health. Specimen: blood. The V gene is TRBV4-1, the J gene TRBJ1-1; D possibly corresponds to TRBD1 (6 bases). The CDR3 protein is CASSLLTGVNTEAFF. CDR3 bases: TGCGCCAGCAGCCTACTGACAGGTGTGAACACTGAAGCTTTCTTT.